This TCR beta chain emerged from a study of response to subunit inactivated influenza vaccine. Study findings and constraints: Authors suggested each seasonal flu vaccination may recruit only limited numbers of new T cells.

This clonotype was detected a few times. Its antigen remains unidentified. V was trimmed by 4 bases and J by 10 bases, leaving 14 bases between them. This CDR3 is built from 11 residues. CDR1 and CDR2 from the germline V gene are SQVTM and ANQGSEA. TCRdb ran MiXCR on the RT-PCR reads and lists one entry per CDR3 protein. Of 200,000 to 250,000 distinct CDR3 sequences listed, more than 9% are singletons. V is TRBV29-1 and J is TRBJ2-7, with D tentatively TRBD2 (6 bases). The starting material was non-naive T cells sorted from PBMCs, obtained approximately 15 days before vaccination. The TCR was taken from a man between 50 and 59 years old who received an inactivated influenza vaccine. The CDR3 region has the DNA TGCAGCGTTGTGTTTTTGGGAGGACAGTACTTC. Residues: CSVVFLGGQYF.